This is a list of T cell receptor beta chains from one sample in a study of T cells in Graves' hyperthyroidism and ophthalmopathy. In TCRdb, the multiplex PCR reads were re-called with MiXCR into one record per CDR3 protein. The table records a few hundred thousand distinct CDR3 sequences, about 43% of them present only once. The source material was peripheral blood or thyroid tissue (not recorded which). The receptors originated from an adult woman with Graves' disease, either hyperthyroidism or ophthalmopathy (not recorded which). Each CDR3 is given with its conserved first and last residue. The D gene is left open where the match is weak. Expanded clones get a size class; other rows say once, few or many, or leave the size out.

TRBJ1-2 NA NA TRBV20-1 TGCAGTGGGGGGCTAGCGGTCCGCTATGGCTACACCTTC CSGGLAVRYGYTF
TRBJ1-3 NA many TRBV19 TGTGCCAGTACCTTACCCCGGGGGTCCGGAAACACCATATATTTT CASTLPRGSGNTIYF
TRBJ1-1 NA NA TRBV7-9 TGTGCCAGCAGCATGAACACGGGGGAAGGTACTGAAGCTTTCTTT CASSMNTGEGTEAFF
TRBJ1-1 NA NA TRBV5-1 TGCGCCAGCAGCTCGGGGCCGAACTTT CASSSGPNF
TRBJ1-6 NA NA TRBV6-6 TGTGCCAGCAGTTACCCCCGGGGCGCTGGGAATTCACCCCTCCACTTT CASSYPRGAGNSPLHF
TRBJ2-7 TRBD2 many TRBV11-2 TGTGCCAGCAGCTTAGACCCTAGCGGGAGCTCGTACGAGCAGTACTTC CASSLDPSGSSYEQYF
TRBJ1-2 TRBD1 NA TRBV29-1 TGCAGCGTTGGGGACAGGAACTATGGCTACACCTTC CSVGDRNYGYTF
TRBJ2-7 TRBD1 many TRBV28 TGTGCCAGCGAGGGACAGGGGGCCTACGAGCAGTACTTC CASEGQGAYEQYF
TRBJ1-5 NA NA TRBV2 TGTGCCAGCAGTTTTGATGGGGGAGAGCAGCCCCAGCATTTT CASSFDGGEQPQHF
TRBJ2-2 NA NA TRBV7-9 TGTGCCAGCAGCTTCCAACAGGGGGAGCTGTTTTTT CASSFQQGELFF
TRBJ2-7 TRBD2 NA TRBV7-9 TGTGCCAGCAGCTTAACTAGCGGGAAGGGTGATCAAGACTTC CASSLTSGKGDQDF
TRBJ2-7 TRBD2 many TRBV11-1 TGTGCCAGCAGCCGACGGACTAGCGGGGTCTACGAGCAGTACTTC CASSRRTSGVYEQYF